One sample yielded the 10 T cell receptor beta chains listed below, sequenced in a study of blood T cell repertoires in COVID-19. Assay: immunoSEQ multiplex PCR; the TCRdb copy retains only in-frame clones and omits some. The sample records around 68,000 clones, over 70% being singletons. Input material: peripheral blood. The receptors were gathered from a human donor in a cohort sampled during active COVID-19.

The V gene is TRBV28, the J gene TRBJ2-2, with TRBD1 matching 8 bases. Trimming removed 6 bases from V and 2 bases from J; junction bases left unmatched: 5. Germline V lookup: CDR1 MDHEN, CDR2 SYDVKM. The CDR3 is made up of 15 amino acids. The CDR3 reads CASSPGTGNTGELFF. In DNA form, the CDR3 reads TGTGCCAGCAGCCCAGGGACAGGCAACACCGGGGAGCTGTTTTTT.

This chain connects TRBV27 to TRBJ2-7, with 7 nucleotides matching TRBD1. Germline CDR1 is MNHEY and CDR2 is SMNVEV (reference sequence). V lost 5 bases to trimming and J lost 6 bases; unmatched junction nucleotides: 4. CDR3 length: 12 residues. CDR3 sequence: CASSAYRGEQYF. CDR3 nucleotides: TGTGCCAGCAGTGCATACAGGGGCGAGCAGTACTTC.

The rearrangement links TRBV6-6 to TRBJ1-5; a weak D match, TRBD1 (5 bases). V dropped 4 bases and J dropped 6 bases, with 10 bases sitting between them. Germline V gives CDR1 MNHNY, CDR2 SVGAGI (reference sequence). CDR3 length: 13 residues. CDR3 loop: CASSSSGFQPQHF. The CDR3, as DNA: TGTGCCAGCAGTTCTTCAGGGTTTCAGCCCCAGCATTTT.

The J gene is TRBJ2-1, the V gene TRBV6-1; 7 bases are a match to TRBD2. The CDR3 sequence is 19 residues long. The junction had 15 bases not matched to a gene; V was cut back by 4 bases and J by 0 bases. The germline CDR1 and CDR2 sequences are MNHNS and SASEGT. CDR3 sequence: CASSARSTSAHSSYNEQFF. The CDR3 coding sequence is TGTGCCAGCAGTGCCCGCTCCACTAGCGCCCATAGCTCCTACAATGAGCAGTTCTTC.

The CDR3 here is CASSGDRGPYGYTF. The CDR3 bases are TGTGCCAGCAGCGGCGACAGGGGGCCCTATGGCTACACCTTC. V gene TRBV7-9 combines with J gene TRBJ1-2; TRBD1 agrees at 10 bases. CDR3 size: 14 residues. Trimming took 5 bases from V and 4 from J; bases not matched to a gene: 4. Germline V CDR1 and CDR2: SEHNR, FQNEAQ (reference sequence).

This sequence joins TRBV7-9 and TRBJ2-7, with 9 bases aligning to TRBD1. V lost 5 bases and J lost 0; bases outside the gene matches: 5. Germline loops: CDR1 SEHNR, CDR2 FQNEAQ (reference sequence). The CDR3 totals 15 residues. CDR3 region: CASSPAGQGSYEQYF. In DNA form, the CDR3 reads TGTGCCAGCAGCCCAGCGGGACAGGGCTCCTACGAGCAGTACTTC.

The rearrangement uses TRBV4-1 and TRBJ1-2, with D possibly being TRBD1 (6 bases). The V and J ends lost 4 bases and 3 bases respectively, with 12 bases between them. Germline V gene sequence: CDR1 MGHRA, CDR2 YSYEKL. The length of the CDR3 is 14 residues. This chain's CDR3 is CASSLSRGDYGYTF. In DNA, the CDR3 is TGCGCCAGCAGCCTGTCCAGGGGCGACTATGGCTACACCTTC.

V usage is TRBV28 and J usage is TRBJ1-5, with D unresolved. The CDR3 covers 14 residues. The germline V and J ends were trimmed by 1 base and 7 bases, with 11 bases remaining between them. Germline V gene lookup returns CDR1 MDHEN and CDR2 SYDVKM. CDR3 DNA: TGTGCCAGCAGTTTATCCGTAAACAAACAGCCCCAGCATTTT. Its protein is CASSLSVNKQPQHF.

The chain combines TRBV5-6 with TRBJ2-6, with D hard to call. The germline V gene has CDR1 SGHDT and CDR2 YYEEEE. The CDR3 extends over 14 amino acids. Trimming left V 3 bases short and J 0 bases short, with 4 bases between. DNA for the CDR3: TGTGCCAGCAGCTACTACTCTGGGGCCAACGTCCTGACTTTC. Its protein is CASSYYSGANVLTF.

Turning to this clone: One junction end does not reproduce the germline sequence, and a read error may be involved. J is TRBJ2-2 and V is TRBV19; 8 bases line up with TRBD1. The germline V gene encodes CDR1 LNHDA and CDR2 SQIVND (reference sequence). The CDR3 is made up of 15 amino acids. In DNA, the CDR3 is TGTGCCAGTAGTGTAGACAGGGGTAGTACCGGGGAGCTGTTTTTT. It translates to CASSVDRGSTGELFF. The full variable domain, in which reference TRBV19 and TRBJ2-2 provide the parts outside the CDR3, is DGGITQSPKYLFRKEGQNVTLSCEQNLNHDAMYWYRQDPGQGLRLIYYSQIVNDFQKGDIAEGYSVSREKKESFPLTVTSAQKNPTAFYLCASSVDRGSTGELFFGEGSRLTVL.